These 12 T cell receptor beta chains originate from one sample sequenced in a study of T cells after yellow fever vaccination. One entry per CDR3 protein, called by TCRdb with MiXCR from the 5' RACE reads. The table records about 160,000 distinct CDR3 sequences, 6% to 7.5% of them present only once. This specimen consisted of CD4+ T cells sorted from PBMCs, obtained 5 to 6 days after the first yellow fever vaccination. The source of these receptors is a man between 18 and 35 years old who received the YFV17D yellow fever vaccine.

A few counts support this clonotype. The chain links TRBV6-2 or TRBV6-3 to TRBJ1-5, with D tentatively TRBD1 (5 bases). CDR3 size: 14 residues. The V gene lost 10 bases and the J gene lost 4 bases, with 17 bases spanning the gap. Germline V gene data show CDR1 as MNHEY and CDR2 as SVGEGT. CDR3 DNA: TGTGCCACTTCAAGCAGGGTGGTGAATCAGCCCCAGCATTTT. It is translated as CATSSRVVNQPQHF.

This chain joins TRBV7-3 and TRBJ2-6, with 7 bases lining up with TRBD2. The germline CDR1 and CDR2 sequences are SGHTA and FQGTGA. The V and J ends lost 1 base and 0 bases, in that order; junction bases with no gene match: 3. CDR3 size: 17 residues. The CDR3 is CASSLSGGLSGANVLTF. The CDR3 DNA sequence: TGTGCCAGCAGCTTAAGCGGGGGACTCTCTGGGGCCAACGTCCTGACTTTC.

The chain recombines TRBV20-1 with TRBJ2-1; TRBD2 matches 9 bases. The CDR3 length is 15 residues. Trimming took 3 bases from V and 4 from J; bases not matched to a gene: 7. CDR1 and CDR2 from the germline V gene are DFQATT and SNEGSKA (reference sequence). Here the CDR3 reads CSASRLAGRYNEQFF. The CDR3 DNA reads TGCAGTGCTAGTCGGCTAGCGGGGAGGTACAATGAGCAGTTCTTC.

This clonotype has ten or more counts. At one boundary the junction diverges from the germline segment, which might be a read error. V is TRBV7-7 and J is TRBJ2-5; D possibly corresponds to TRBD2 (5 bases). Germline CDR1 SSHAT, CDR2 FNYEAQ (reference sequence). The CDR3 runs to 16 residues. For the CDR3, the DNA is TGTGCTAGCAGCCAATCCGGGTCCCGGGGTGTGGAGACCCAGTACTTC. Amino acids: CASSQSGSRGVETQYF.

This clonotype was seen at least ten times. CDR3 DNA sequence: TGTGCCAGCAGGCCTCCGGGACTAGCGAACACCGGGGAGCTGTTTTTT. It codes for CASRPPGLANTGELFF. V gene TRBV7-2 combines with J gene TRBJ2-2; TRBD2 aligns across 8 bases. Germline CDR1 and CDR2: SGHTA and FQGNSA. The CDR3 consists of 16 residues. The trim removed 6 bases at V and 0 bases at J, leaving 6 bases unmatched.

The sample holds many counts of this clonotype. V gene TRBV24-1 combines with J gene TRBJ2-7; unclear D gene. This CDR3 region has 13 residues. Germline-derived CDR1 and CDR2 are KGHDR and SFDVKD. V gave up 3 bases and J gave up 0 bases, with 5 bases separating them. DNA for the CDR3: TGTGCCACCAGTGATCGCCCCTCCTACGAGCAGTACTTC. This translates into CATSDRPSYEQYF.

This chain links TRBV5-1 with TRBJ1-4; 7 bases match TRBD1. The J segment lost 0 bases and the V segment lost 4 bases, leaving 3 bases of the junction unmatched. Per germline, CDR1 SGHRS and CDR2 YFSETQ. This CDR3 region has 15 residues. The CDR3, as DNA: TGCGCCAGCAGCACGGGGACAGCAACTAATGAAAAACTGTTTTTT. Protein product: CASSTGTATNEKLFF. The whole variable domain, filled in from reference TRBV5-1 and TRBJ1-4, reads KAGVTQTPRYLIKTRGQQVTLSCSPISGHRSVSWYQQTPGQGLQFLFEYFSETQRNKGNFPGRFSGRQFSNSRSEMNVSTLELGDSALYLCASSTGTATNEKLFFGSGTQLSVL.

This sequence joins TRBV11-2 and TRBJ1-2; D might be TRBD1 (5 bases). The CDR3 loop spans 16 amino acids. Germline V gives CDR1 SGHAT, CDR2 FQNNGV. Trimming pared 5 bases from V and 0 bases from J, leaving 16 bases between. In DNA form, the CDR3 reads TGTGCCAGCAGCCCTAGGCGGGGGGGGGCTAACTATGGCTACACCTTC. As protein: CASSPRRGGANYGYTF.

V gene TRBV7-8 combines with J gene TRBJ2-7, with D possibly TRBD2 on 5 matching bases. Trimming removed 2 bases at V and 4 bases at J, with 9 bases between. Germline-derived CDR1 and CDR2 are SGHVS and FQNEAQ. The CDR3 has 13 amino acids. CDR3: CASSLIPGYEQYV. The CDR3 nucleotides read TGTGCCAGCAGCTTAATTCCGGGATACGAGCAGTACGTC.

This clonotype was seen repeatedly, ten times or more. Germline and junction disagree at one end, which may indicate a read error. CDR3 amino acids: CASSASEAYNSPLHF. CDR3 nucleotide sequence: TGCGCCAGCAGCGCCTCAGAAGCCTACAATTCACCCCTCCACTTT. The chain is built from TRBV5-1 and TRBJ1-6, with D unclear. Germline V gene data show CDR1 as SGHRS and CDR2 as YFSETQ. The CDR3 covers 15 residues. The entire variable domain, with the rest obtained from reference TRBV5-1 and TRBJ1-6, is as follows: KAGVTQTPRYLIKTRGQQVTLSCSPISGHRSVSWYQQTPGQGLQFLFEYFSETQRNKGNFPGRFSGRQFSNSRSEMNVSTLELGDSALYLCASSASEAYNSPLHFGNGTRLTVT.

This clonotype was counted many times. The rearrangement joins TRBV13 to TRBJ2-3, with D possibly matching TRBD1 (7 bases). The germline CDR1 and CDR2 sequences are PRHDT and FYEKMQ (reference sequence). The CDR3 contains 15 residues. V was trimmed by 5 bases and J by 6 bases, leaving 18 bases between them. CDR3 nucleotide sequence: TGTGCCAGCAGCCTACCCACAGGGGCGGGGGATACGCAGTATTTT. Amino acids: CASSLPTGAGDTQYF.

The table lists this clonotype with many counts. The chain has TRBV7-9 and TRBJ2-5, with unresolved D. The CDR3 is 14 residues long. Trimming removed 5 bases from V and 2 bases from J, with 12 bases in between. Looked up from germline, CDR1 is SEHNR and CDR2 is FQNEAQ (reference sequence). CDR3 region: CASSRLIQQETQYF. Written as DNA, the CDR3 is TGTGCCAGCAGCCGCTTAATCCAACAAGAGACCCAGTACTTC.